A selection of T cell receptor beta chains follows, all from one sample in a study of radiotherapy plus CTLA-4 blockade in lung cancer. Sequencing used immunoSEQ multiplex PCR; TCRdb keeps in-frame clones, though not all of them. The repertoire consists of 100,000 or so clones, with about 85% occurring once and the leading ten covering roughly 15%. Here the sequenced sample was peripheral blood, taken from a patient treated with radiotherapy plus ipilimumab. The source is a human donor with non-small cell lung cancer that progressed on radiotherapy plus ipilimumab. The CDR3 runs from the conserved cysteine through the conserved F or W. A D gene is named only where the DNA matches it firmly. Size values are once, few and many counts, or a class for expanded clones, and some rows have none.

d_gene,j_gene,abundance,v_gene,CDR3nt,CDR3aa
NA,TRBJ1-2,NA,TRBV18,TGTGCCAGCTCACCTCCTGCCGCGACCGCGTATGGCTACACCTTC,CASSPPAATAYGYTF
NA,TRBJ1-1,NA,TRBV27,TGTGCCAGCAGTTTAAGTATGGGGGATTGGAACACTGAAGCTTTCTTT,CASSLSMGDWNTEAFF
NA,TRBJ1-2,NA,TRBV7-9,TGTGCCAGCAGCTTAGGCCAGGTTGAGGTTTATGGCTACACCTTC,CASSLGQVEVYGYTF
NA,TRBJ2-3,NA,TRBV28,TGTGCCAGCACGTCGTTCCGGGCGGCCACAGATACGCAGTATTTT,CASTSFRAATDTQYF
NA,TRBJ1-5,NA,TRBV11-2,TGTGCCAGCAGCTTAGACAGCCCCAATCAGCCCCAGCATTTT,CASSLDSPNQPQHF
NA,TRBJ1-5,NA,TRBV19,TGTGCCAGTAGTATGGTTCCAGGGTCCCCCAATCAGCCCCAGCATTTT,CASSMVPGSPNQPQHF
TRBD2,TRBJ2-5,NA,TRBV7-9,TGTGCCAGCAGCTCGGGACTAGCGGGGACCCAGTACTTC,CASSSGLAGTQYF
TRBD1,TRBJ1-2,NA,TRBV10-3,TGTGCCATCAGTGAGCAGGGGACAGCCTTCGTCGACTATGGCTACACCTTC,CAISEQGTAFVDYGYTF
NA,TRBJ1-4,NA,TRBV7-2,TGTGCCAGCAGCTTAGTTGGGGAGGGAACTAATGAAAAACTGTTTTTT,CASSLVGEGTNEKLFF
TRBD1,TRBJ1-4,NA,TRBV18,TGTGCCAGCTCACCAATGGGGACAGGGGGAACTAATGAAAAACTGTTTTTT,CASSPMGTGGTNEKLFF
NA,TRBJ2-2,few,TRBV6-1,TGTGCCAGCAGTGAGATCGGGGAGCTGTTTTTT,CASSEIGELFF
NA,TRBJ1-1,NA,TRBV6-1,TGTGCCAGCGGGGCAGTTAGGGGCCGGGGAGGTGAAGCTTTCTTT,CASGAVRGRGGEAFF
NA,TRBJ2-2,NA,TRBV30,TGTGCCTGGAGTGTCGGGGGTGGGGAGCTGTTTTTT,CAWSVGGGELFF
NA,TRBJ2-1,NA,TRBV9,TGTGCCAGCAGCGCGACGAGCTCCCCGCGGAATGAGCAGTTCTTC,CASSATSSPRNEQFF
NA,TRBJ2-5,NA,TRBV2,TGTGCCAGCAGTGAAGGGCTACAGGGCTGGGAGACCCAGTACTTC,CASSEGLQGWETQYF
NA,TRBJ2-3,NA,TRBV9,TGTGCCAGCAGCCCTCACGCCGACAGTCTCACAGATACGCAGTATTTT,CASSPHADSLTDTQYF
NA,TRBJ1-6,NA,TRBV4-2,TGTGCCAGCAGCCCGGGGGCAAACAATAATTCACCCCTCCACTTT,CASSPGANNNSPLHF
NA,TRBJ2-5,NA,TRBV2,TGTGCCAGCATACTGGACAGAAACCAAGAGACCCAGTACTTC,CASILDRNQETQYF
TRBD1,TRBJ2-6,few,TRBV5-1,TGCGCCAGCAGCACAGGGGCTGGGGCCAACGTCCTGACTTTC,CASSTGAGANVLTF
NA,TRBJ2-7,NA,TRBV9,TGTGCCAGCAGCGTATTCCGGGACGGACACTCCTACGAGCAGTACTTC,CASSVFRDGHSYEQYF
NA,TRBJ2-1,NA,TRBV7-2,TGTGCCAGCAGCTTAGACGGCAGGGGTTCCTACAATGAGCAGTTCTTC,CASSLDGRGSYNEQFF
NA,TRBJ1-1,NA,TRBV7-8,TGTGCCAGCAGCTTAGGGGGTCGGGGGAACACTGAAGCTTTCTTT,CASSLGGRGNTEAFF
NA,TRBJ1-6,NA,TRBV7-2,TGTGCCAGCAGCTTGAGCGGAACCAATTCACCCCTCCACTTT,CASSLSGTNSPLHF
NA,TRBJ1-4,NA,TRBV29-1,TGCAGCGTTTTTGACGCGTCAACTAATGAAAAACTGTTTTTT,CSVFDASTNEKLFF
NA,TRBJ1-4,NA,TRBV6-6,TGTGCCAGCAGTTACCAGGGTATAGAAAAACTGTTTTTT,CASSYQGIEKLFF
TRBD1,TRBJ1-2,NA,TRBV4-2,TGTGCCAGCAGCCAAGGGGGTCCGGGACAGGGGGATGGCTACACCTTC,CASSQGGPGQGDGYTF
TRBD1,TRBJ1-1,few,TRBV11-1,TGTGCCAGCAGCCCCTTCGAGGGACAGGGGGCGTTAGAAGCTTTCTTT,CASSPFEGQGALEAFF
TRBD1,TRBJ2-1,once,TRBV5-1,TGCGCCAGCAGCCCCCAGGGGGCCTACAATGAGCAGTTCTTC,CASSPQGAYNEQFF
NA,TRBJ2-2,NA,TRBV7-8,TGTGCCAGCAGCTTAGCACCCGGGACAACGAACACCGGGGAGCTGTTTTTT,CASSLAPGTTNTGELFF
NA,TRBJ1-3,NA,TRBV11-2,TGTGCCAGCAGCTTGGGATTGGCAGGAAACACCATATATTTT,CASSLGLAGNTIYF
NA,TRBJ1-2,NA,TRBV30,TGTGCCTGGAGTCCCTCGTACGGGACAACCACCTTC,CAWSPSYGTTTF
NA,TRBJ2-2,NA,TRBV4-3,TGCGCCAGCAGCCAAGACAGAAGCACCGGGGAGCTGTTTTTT,CASSQDRSTGELFF
NA,TRBJ2-7,once,TRBV9,TGTGCCAGCAGCCCGCCCGGATCTTCCGAGCAGTACTTC,CASSPPGSSEQYF